The clone carrying this TCR beta chain was seen only once. Its specificity is unknown. The sample belongs to a study of T cell responses to AZD1222 COVID-19 vaccine. CDR3 length: 19 amino acids. The study's findings and limits: Breadth and depth of Spike-specific TCRs rose after two AZD1222 doses. Vaccine-related CD4 TCRs covered spike, predominating at 160-218 and 743-854. Only 6 or 7 AZD1222 recipients tested seropositive at baseline.

Profiling relied on immunoSEQ multiplex PCR, and the TCRdb table lists in-frame clones only, not all of them. This sample has roughly 80,000 clones, with approximately 88% found just once. This receptor was obtained from an adult in good health. The chain recombines TRBV7-5 with TRBJ2-7. TRBV7-5 is marked as a pseudogene. This specimen consisted of peripheral blood, obtained on day 0 of MenACWY control vaccination. The CDR3 region is CARSAKGTTVGFSLYEQYF. CDR3 DNA: TGTGCCAGAAGCGCGAAGGGTACAACAGTAGGGTTTTCCCTTTACGAGCAGTACTTC.